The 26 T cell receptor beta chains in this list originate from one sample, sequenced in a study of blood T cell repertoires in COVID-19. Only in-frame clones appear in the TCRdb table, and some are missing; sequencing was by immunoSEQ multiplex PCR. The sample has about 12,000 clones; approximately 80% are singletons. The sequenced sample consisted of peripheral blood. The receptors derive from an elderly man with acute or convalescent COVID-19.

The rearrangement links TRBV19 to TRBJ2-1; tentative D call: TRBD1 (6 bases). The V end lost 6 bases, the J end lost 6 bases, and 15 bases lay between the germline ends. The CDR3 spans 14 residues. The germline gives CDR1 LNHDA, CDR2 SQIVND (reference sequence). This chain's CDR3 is CASSLQGRGNEQFF. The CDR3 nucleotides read TGTGCCAGTAGCCTACAGGGCCGGGGCAATGAGCAGTTCTTC.

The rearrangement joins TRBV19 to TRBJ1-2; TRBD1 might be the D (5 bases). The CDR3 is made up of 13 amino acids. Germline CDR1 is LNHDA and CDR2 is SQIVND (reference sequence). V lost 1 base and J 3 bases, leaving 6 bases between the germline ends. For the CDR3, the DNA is TGTGCCAGTAGTATAGCCAGGGACTATGGCTACACCTTC. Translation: CASSIARDYGYTF.

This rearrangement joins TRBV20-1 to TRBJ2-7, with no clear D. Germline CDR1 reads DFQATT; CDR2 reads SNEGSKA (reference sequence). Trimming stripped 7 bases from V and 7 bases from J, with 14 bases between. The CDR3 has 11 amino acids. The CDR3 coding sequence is TGCAGTGTTCCCCACTTACGGGAGCAGTACTTC. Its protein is CSVPHLREQYF.

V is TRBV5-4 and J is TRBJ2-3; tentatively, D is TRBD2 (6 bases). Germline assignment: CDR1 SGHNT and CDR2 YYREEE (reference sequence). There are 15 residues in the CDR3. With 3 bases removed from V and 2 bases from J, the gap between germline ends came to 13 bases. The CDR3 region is CASSSEWGLTDTQYF. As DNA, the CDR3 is TGTGCCAGCAGCTCAGAGTGGGGACTCACAGATACGCAGTATTTT.

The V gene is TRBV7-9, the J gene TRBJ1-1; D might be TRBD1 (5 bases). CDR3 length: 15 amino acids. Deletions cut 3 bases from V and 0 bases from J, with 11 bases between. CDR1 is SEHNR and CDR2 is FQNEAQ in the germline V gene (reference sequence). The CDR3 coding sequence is TGTGCCAGCAGCTTTCCGCAGGACATGAACACTGAAGCTTTCTTT. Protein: CASSFPQDMNTEAFF.

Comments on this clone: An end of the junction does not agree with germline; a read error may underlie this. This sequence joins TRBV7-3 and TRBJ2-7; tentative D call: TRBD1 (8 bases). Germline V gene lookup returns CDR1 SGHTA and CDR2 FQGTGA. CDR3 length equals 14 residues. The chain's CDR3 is CASSLTGGAYEQYF. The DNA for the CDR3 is TGTGCCAGCAGCCTAACAGGGGGGGCCTACGAGCAGTACTTC. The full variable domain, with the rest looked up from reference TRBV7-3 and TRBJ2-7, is GAGVSQTPSNKVTEKGKYVELRCDPISGHTALYWYRQSLGQGPEFLIYFQGTGAADDSGLPNDRFFAVRPEGSVSTLKIQRTERGDSAVYLCASSLTGGAYEQYFGPGTRLTVT.

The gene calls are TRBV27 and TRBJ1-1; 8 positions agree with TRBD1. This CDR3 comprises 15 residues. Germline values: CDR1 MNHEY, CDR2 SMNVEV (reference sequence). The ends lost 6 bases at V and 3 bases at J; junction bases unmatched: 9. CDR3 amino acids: CASRLIDRGHTEAFF. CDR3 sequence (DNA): TGTGCCAGCAGGCTTATAGACAGGGGCCACACTGAAGCTTTCTTT.

The CDR3 spells CASSFRSGTVTETQYF. The CDR3 nucleotides read TGTGCCAGCAGCTTCCGATCCGGGACAGTTACGGAGACCCAGTACTTC. The chain links TRBV11-1 to TRBJ2-5; 7 bases match TRBD1. Germline V lookup: CDR1 SGHAT, CDR2 FQDESV (reference sequence). The CDR3 is 16 amino acids. V lost 3 bases to trimming and J lost 5 bases; unmatched junction nucleotides: 12.

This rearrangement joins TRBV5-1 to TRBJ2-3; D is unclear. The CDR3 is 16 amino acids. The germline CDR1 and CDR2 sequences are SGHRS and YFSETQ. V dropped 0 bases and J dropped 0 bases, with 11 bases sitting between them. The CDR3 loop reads CASSLGSYTSTDTQYF. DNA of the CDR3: TGCGCCAGCAGCTTGGGGTCCTATACTAGCACAGATACGCAGTATTTT.

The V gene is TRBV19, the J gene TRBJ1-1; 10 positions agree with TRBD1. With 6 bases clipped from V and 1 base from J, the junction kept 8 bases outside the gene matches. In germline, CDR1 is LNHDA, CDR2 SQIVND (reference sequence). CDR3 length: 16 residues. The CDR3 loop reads CASRNRQGAGNTEAFF. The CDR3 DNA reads TGTGCCAGTAGGAACCGACAGGGGGCAGGGAACACTGAAGCTTTCTTT.

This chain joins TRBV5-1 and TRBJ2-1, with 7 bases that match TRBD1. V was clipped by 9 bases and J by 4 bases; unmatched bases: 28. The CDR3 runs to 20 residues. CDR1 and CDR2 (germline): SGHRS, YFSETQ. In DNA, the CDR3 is TGCGCCAAACGACAGGGTCACCAACGTCGGGTTTATGTCGGTTACAATGAGCAGTTCTTC. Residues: CAKRQGHQRRVYVGYNEQFF.

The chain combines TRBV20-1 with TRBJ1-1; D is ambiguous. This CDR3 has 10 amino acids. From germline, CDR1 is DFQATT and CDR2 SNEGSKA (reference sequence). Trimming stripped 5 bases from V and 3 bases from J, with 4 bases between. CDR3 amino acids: CSASDTEAFF. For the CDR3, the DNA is TGCAGTGCTTCGGACACTGAAGCTTTCTTT.

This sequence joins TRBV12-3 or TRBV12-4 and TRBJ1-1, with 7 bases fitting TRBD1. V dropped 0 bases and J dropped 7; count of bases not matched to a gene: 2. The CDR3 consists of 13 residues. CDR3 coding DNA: TGTGCCAGCAGTTTAGCAGGGGGCGGTGAAGCTTTCTTT. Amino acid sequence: CASSLAGGGEAFF.

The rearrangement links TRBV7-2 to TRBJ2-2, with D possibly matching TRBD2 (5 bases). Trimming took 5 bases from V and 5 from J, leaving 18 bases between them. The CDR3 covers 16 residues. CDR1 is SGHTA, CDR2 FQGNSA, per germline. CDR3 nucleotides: TGTGCCAGCAGCCCCGGTGTCTCGGACTTGACCGGGGAGCTGTTTTTT. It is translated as CASSPGVSDLTGELFF. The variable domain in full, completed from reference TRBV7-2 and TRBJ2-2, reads GAGVSQSPSNKVTEKGKDVELRCDPISGHTALYWYRQSLGQGLEFLIYFQGNSAPDKSGLPSDRFSAERTGGSVSTLTIQRTQQEDSAVYLCASSPGVSDLTGELFFGEGSRLTVL.

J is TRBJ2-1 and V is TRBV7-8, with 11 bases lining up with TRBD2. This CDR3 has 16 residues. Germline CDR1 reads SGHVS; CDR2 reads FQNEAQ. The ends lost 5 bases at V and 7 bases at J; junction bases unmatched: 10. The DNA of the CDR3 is TGTGCCAGCAGCACCGGACTAGCGGGTGGAGTAAATGAGCAGTTCTTC. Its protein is CASSTGLAGGVNEQFF.

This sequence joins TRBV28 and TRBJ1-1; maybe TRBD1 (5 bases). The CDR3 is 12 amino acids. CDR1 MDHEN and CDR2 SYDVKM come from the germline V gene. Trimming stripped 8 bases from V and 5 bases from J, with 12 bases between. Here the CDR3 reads CASSPRVTEAFF. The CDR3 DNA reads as TGTGCCAGCTCCCCCAGGGTTACTGAAGCTTTCTTT.

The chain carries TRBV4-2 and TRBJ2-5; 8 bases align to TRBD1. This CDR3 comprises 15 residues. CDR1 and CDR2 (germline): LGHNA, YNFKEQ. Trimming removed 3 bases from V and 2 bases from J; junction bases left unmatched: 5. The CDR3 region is CASSHPGTGQETQYF. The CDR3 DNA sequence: TGTGCCAGCAGCCACCCCGGGACAGGACAAGAGACCCAGTACTTC.

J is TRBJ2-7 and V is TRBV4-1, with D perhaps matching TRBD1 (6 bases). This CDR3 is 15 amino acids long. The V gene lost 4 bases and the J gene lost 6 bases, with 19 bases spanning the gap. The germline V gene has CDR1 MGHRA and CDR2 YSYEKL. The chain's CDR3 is CASSPPGAYFLEQYF. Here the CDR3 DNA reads TGCGCCAGCAGCCCCCCAGGGGCCTATTTCCTCGAGCAGTACTTC.

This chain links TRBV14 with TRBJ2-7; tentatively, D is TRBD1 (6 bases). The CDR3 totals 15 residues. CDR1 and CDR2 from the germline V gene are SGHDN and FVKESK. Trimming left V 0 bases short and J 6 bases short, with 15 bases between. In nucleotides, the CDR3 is TGTGCCAGCAGCCAAGATTATTCAGGGGTTGGCGAGCAGTACTTC. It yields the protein CASSQDYSGVGEQYF.

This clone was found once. The CDR3 is CSVSPTGLRANYGYTF. The CDR3 region has the DNA TGCAGCGTGTCTCCGACAGGGCTGAGGGCTAACTATGGCTACACCTTC. V usage is TRBV29-1 and J usage is TRBJ1-2, with 7 positions matching TRBD1. The J segment lost 0 bases and the V segment lost 6 bases, leaving 13 bases of the junction unmatched. Per the germline V gene, CDR1 is SQVTM and CDR2 is ANQGSEA. CDR3 length: 16 amino acids.

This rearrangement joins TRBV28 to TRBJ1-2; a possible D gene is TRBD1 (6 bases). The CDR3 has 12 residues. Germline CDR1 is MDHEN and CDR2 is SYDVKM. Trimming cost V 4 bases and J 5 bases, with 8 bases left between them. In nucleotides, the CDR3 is TGTGCCAGCAGTTCAGGACAGTATGGCTACACCTTC. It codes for CASSSGQYGYTF.

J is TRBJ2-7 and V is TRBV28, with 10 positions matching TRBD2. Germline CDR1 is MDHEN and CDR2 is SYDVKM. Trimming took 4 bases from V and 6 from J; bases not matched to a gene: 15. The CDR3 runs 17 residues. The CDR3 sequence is CASSSSSGGYRHGEQYF. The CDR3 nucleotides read TGTGCCAGCAGTTCCTCTAGCGGGGGTTACCGTCACGGCGAGCAGTACTTC. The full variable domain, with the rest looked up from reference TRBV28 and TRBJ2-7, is DVKVTQSSRYLVKRTGEKVFLECVQDMDHENMFWYRQDPGLGLRLIYFSYDVKMKEKGDIPEGYSVSREKKERFSLILESASTNQTSMYLCASSSSSGGYRHGEQYFGPGTRLTVT.

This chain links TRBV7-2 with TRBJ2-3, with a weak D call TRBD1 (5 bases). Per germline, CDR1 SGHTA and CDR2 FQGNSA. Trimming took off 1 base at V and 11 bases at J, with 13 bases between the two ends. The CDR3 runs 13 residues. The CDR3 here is CASSLGGTNRQYF. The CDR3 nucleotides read TGTGCCAGCAGCTTAGGGGGCACGAATAGGCAGTATTTT. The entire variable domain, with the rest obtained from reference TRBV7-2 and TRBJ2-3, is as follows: GAGVSQSPSNKVTEKGKDVELRCDPISGHTALYWYRQSLGQGLEFLIYFQGNSAPDKSGLPSDRFSAERTGGSVSTLTIQRTQQEDSAVYLCASSLGGTNRQYFGPGTRLTVL.

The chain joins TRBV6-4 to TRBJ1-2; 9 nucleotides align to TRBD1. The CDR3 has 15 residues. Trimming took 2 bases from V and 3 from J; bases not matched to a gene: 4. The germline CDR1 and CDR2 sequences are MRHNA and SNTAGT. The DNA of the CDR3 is TGTGCCAGCAGTGACACCGACAGGGGGGACTATGGCTACACCTTC. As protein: CASSDTDRGDYGYTF.

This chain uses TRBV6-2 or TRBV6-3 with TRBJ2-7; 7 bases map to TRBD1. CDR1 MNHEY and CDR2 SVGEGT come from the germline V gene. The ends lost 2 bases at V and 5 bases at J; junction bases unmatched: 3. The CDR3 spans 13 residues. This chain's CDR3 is CASSYRGQDEQYF. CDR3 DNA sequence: TGTGCCAGCAGTTACAGGGGGCAGGACGAGCAGTACTTC.

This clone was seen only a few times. The DNA for the CDR3 is TGTGCCAGCAGCCAAGATGGCGGCTATGGCTACACCTTC. Protein product: CASSQDGGYGYTF. This chain connects TRBV4-2 to TRBJ1-2; no clear D. CDR1 is LGHNA and CDR2 is YNFKEQ in the germline V gene. The CDR3 length is 13 residues. V lost 0 bases to trimming and J lost 4 bases, with 6 bases between them.